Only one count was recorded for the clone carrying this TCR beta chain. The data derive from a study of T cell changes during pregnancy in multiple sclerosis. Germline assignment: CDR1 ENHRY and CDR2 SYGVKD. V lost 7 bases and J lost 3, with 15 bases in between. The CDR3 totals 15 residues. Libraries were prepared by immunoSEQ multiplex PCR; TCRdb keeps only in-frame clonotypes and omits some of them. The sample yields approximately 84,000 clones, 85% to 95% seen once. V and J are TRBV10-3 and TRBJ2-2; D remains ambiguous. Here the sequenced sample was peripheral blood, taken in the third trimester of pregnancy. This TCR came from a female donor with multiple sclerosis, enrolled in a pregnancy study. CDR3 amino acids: CAIKVQPKDTGELFF. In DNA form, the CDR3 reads TGTGCCATCAAGGTACAGCCCAAGGACACCGGGGAGCTGTTTTTT.